Below, 30 T cell receptor beta chains from the same sample are listed, as sequenced in a study of T cells in Graves' hyperthyroidism and ophthalmopathy. Amplification of TCR beta CDR3 regions used RNA as the template. HTBI primers were used for first-round RT-PCR of the TCR CDR3. TCRdb used MiXCR to reprocess the multiplex PCR reads, holding one entry per CDR3 protein. The sample lists roughly 750,000 distinct CDR3 sequences, about a sixth occurring once. Sequenced input: blood. These receptor sequences come from a man younger than 35 with Graves' hyperthyroidism.

This clonotype was picked up a small number of times. The gene calls are TRBV5-1 and TRBJ2-1, with TRBD2 matching over 13 bases. This CDR3 spans 15 amino acids. J gave up 8 bases and V 5 bases, and 7 bases lay outside the gene matches. Germline-derived CDR1 and CDR2 are SGHRS and YFSETQ. The CDR3 region is CASRFNGLAGDEQFF. The CDR3 region has the DNA TGCGCCAGCAGGTTTAACGGACTAGCGGGAGATGAGCAGTTCTTC.

This clonotype was seen many times. This chain uses TRBV3-1 with TRBJ1-2; D possibly corresponds to TRBD1 (5 bases). The CDR3 has 13 amino acids. Germline V gene sequence: CDR1 LGHDT, CDR2 YNNKEL (reference sequence). V lost 4 bases, J lost 2 bases, and 8 bases lay in between. CDR3 residues: CASSPTGNYGYTF. CDR3 in DNA: TGTGCCAGCAGCCCAACAGGCAACTATGGCTACACCTTC.

The V gene is TRBV4-1, the J gene TRBJ2-3; tentative D call: TRBD2 (5 bases). Looked up from germline, CDR1 is MGHRA and CDR2 is YSYEKL. This CDR3 is built from 16 residues. V gave up 0 bases and J gave up 1 base, with 11 bases separating them. CDR3 bases: TGCGCCAGCAGCCAAGATTCCAGGCGGGGCACAGATACGCAGTATTTT. Translated: CASSQDSRRGTDTQYF.

There are a few counts of this clonotype. The junction does not match germline at one end; this may be a read error. Here the CDR3 DNA reads TGCGCCAGCAGCCGGGGACTGCGAGAAGCTTTCTTT. Protein product: CASSRGLREAFF. This chain uses TRBV11-1 with TRBJ1-1, with D perhaps TRBD1 (5 bases). Per the germline V gene, CDR1 is SGHAT and CDR2 is FQDESV (reference sequence). The CDR3 is 12 amino acids.

Ten or more counts support this clonotype. This chain joins TRBV7-9 and TRBJ2-1; 10 bases fit TRBD2. V gave up 5 bases and J gave up 2 bases; unmatched junction bases: 3. The CDR3 consists of 15 residues. Per the germline V gene, CDR1 is SEHNR and CDR2 is FQNEAQ (reference sequence). In nucleotides, the CDR3 is TGTGCCAGCAGCGCAACTAGCGGGGCCTACAATGAGCAGTTCTTC. It codes for CASSATSGAYNEQFF.

The V and J genes are TRBV15 and TRBJ2-7, with D possibly being TRBD1 (6 bases). CDR1 and CDR2 from the germline V gene are LNHNV and YYDKDF (reference sequence). The CDR3 runs 16 residues. V shed 0 bases and J shed 6 bases, with 18 bases lying between them. CDR3 in amino acids: CATSRDKRQDRGEQYF. CDR3 nucleotide sequence: TGTGCCACCAGCAGAGATAAGAGACAGGATCGTGGCGAGCAGTACTTC.

The chain recombines TRBV5-1 with TRBJ2-3; unclear D gene. Germline CDR1 is SGHRS and CDR2 is YFSETQ. The CDR3 is made up of 15 amino acids. Deletions cut 7 bases from V and 4 bases from J, with 19 bases between. CDR3 in DNA: TGCGCCAGCGGCCCGGCGGTGAAGGTTGCAGATACGCAGTATTTT. Translation: CASGPAVKVADTQYF. The full variable domain, its missing parts supplied by reference TRBV5-1 and TRBJ2-3, is KAGVTQTPRYLIKTRGQQVTLSCSPISGHRSVSWYQQTPGQGLQFLFEYFSETQRNKGNFPGRFSGRQFSNSRSEMNVSTLELGDSALYLCASGPAVKVADTQYFGPGTRLTVL.

The rearrangement uses TRBV12-3 or TRBV12-4 and TRBJ2-7; unclear D gene. CDR3 length: 14 amino acids. With 6 bases removed from V and 4 bases from J, the gap between germline ends came to 16 bases. CDR3 nucleotide sequence: TGTGCCAGCAGACCACCCAACTGGGGTTACGAGCAGTACTTC. Protein sequence: CASRPPNWGYEQYF.

This clonotype has more than one count but fewer than ten. The CDR3 spells CASSSRGTEAFF. In DNA form, the CDR3 reads TGTGCCAGTAGTAGCAGGGGAACTGAAGCTTTCTTT. The chain carries TRBV19 and TRBJ1-1; D perhaps matches TRBD1 (6 bases). The germline V gene encodes CDR1 LNHDA and CDR2 SQIVND (reference sequence). Trimming took off 4 bases at V and 5 bases at J, with 8 bases between the two ends. This CDR3 contains 12 residues.

This clonotype was observed at least ten times. V gene TRBV7-2 combines with J gene TRBJ2-5, with a weak D call TRBD1 (7 bases). Trimming pared 2 bases from V and 5 bases from J, leaving 21 bases between. The CDR3 runs to 17 residues. Per germline, CDR1 SGHTA and CDR2 FQGNSA. The CDR3 region has the DNA TGTGCCAGCAGCTTAAGGGATGGAGGGGGCGAAGGGGAGACCCAGTACTTC. Translation gives CASSLRDGGGEGETQYF.

V and J are TRBV10-3 and TRBJ2-7; D possibly corresponds to TRBD2 (6 bases). Trimming removed 5 bases at V and 2 bases at J, with 13 bases between. The CDR3 has 14 residues. Germline CDR1 and CDR2: ENHRY and SYGVKD. CDR3 coding DNA: TGTGCCATCAGTTGGGACTCGGGTCCCTACGAGCAGTACTTC. Protein: CAISWDSGPYEQYF.

V gene TRBV6-5 combines with J gene TRBJ1-2; D uncertain. V was shortened by 0 bases and J by 7 bases, with 9 bases between the two germline ends. Germline CDR1 and CDR2: MNHEY and SVGAGI. This CDR3 contains 13 residues. In nucleotides, the CDR3 is TGTGCCAGCAGTTACTCGCAGGTGTCTGGCTACACCTTC. This translates into CASSYSQVSGYTF.

This clonotype has only a few counts. The genes are TRBV20-1 and TRBJ2-1; no reliable D call. Germline assignment: CDR1 DFQATT and CDR2 SNEGSKA (reference sequence). V was shortened by 0 bases and J by 3 bases, with 15 bases between the two germline ends. The CDR3 is made up of 16 amino acids. DNA of the CDR3: TGCAGTGCTAGAGATCGGCAGGCACTCCTCTACAATGAGCAGTTCTTC. As protein: CSARDRQALLYNEQFF.

Many counts were recorded for this clonotype. This chain joins TRBV7-9 and TRBJ2-7, with TRBD2 identical over 13 bases. After removal of 5 bases from V and 6 bases from J, the junction contained 4 bases not matched to a gene. Germline values: CDR1 SEHNR, CDR2 FQNEAQ (reference sequence). The CDR3 length is 14 residues. DNA for the CDR3: TGTGCCAGCAGCCCGGGACTAGCGGGGAGCGAGCAGTACTTC. It yields the protein CASSPGLAGSEQYF. Full variable domain (outside the CDR3, taken from reference TRBV7-9 and TRBJ2-7): DTGVSQNPRHKITKRGQNVTFRCDPISEHNRLYWYRQTLGQGPEFLTYFQNEAQLEKSRLLSDRFSAERPKGSFSTLEIQRTEQGDSAMYLCASSPGLAGSEQYFGPGTRLTVT.

This clonotype was detected a few times. Here the CDR3 reads CASSPPNPKYYGYTF. The CDR3 nucleotides are TGTGCCAGCAGTCCCCCGAACCCTAAATACTATGGCTACACCTTC. The V call is TRBV28, the J call TRBJ1-2, with no clear D. The CDR3 sequence is 15 residues long. V lost 5 bases, J lost 3 bases, and 16 bases lay in between. The germline gives CDR1 MDHEN, CDR2 SYDVKM.

The rearrangement joins TRBV7-9 to TRBJ2-3, with D possibly being TRBD1 (6 bases). Between the trimmed V and J ends, which lost 0 bases and 11 bases, there was a span of 12 bases. The germline CDR1 and CDR2 sequences are SEHNR and FQNEAQ (reference sequence). The CDR3 contains 13 residues. CDR3 sequence reads: CASSLAPPGQQYF. CDR3 DNA sequence: TGTGCCAGCAGCTTAGCCCCACCGGGACAGCAGTATTTT.

This clonotype was seen many times. The chain carries TRBV28 and TRBJ1-4, with TRBD1 as a possible D gene (6 bases). CDR1 is MDHEN and CDR2 is SYDVKM in the germline V gene. The CDR3 has 15 amino acids. With 6 bases removed from V and 0 bases from J, the gap between germline ends came to 11 bases. This chain's CDR3 is CASSLGGATNEKLFF. CDR3 nucleotide sequence: TGTGCCAGCAGCTTAGGGGGGGCAACTAATGAAAAACTGTTTTTT.

This clonotype was found many times. The chain carries TRBV10-3 and TRBJ2-7; the D is unclear. CDR1 and CDR2 (germline): ENHRY, SYGVKD. V lost 2 bases, J lost 2 bases, and 1 base lay in between. The CDR3 length is 11 residues. This chain's CDR3 is CAISEAYEQYF. The CDR3 coding sequence is TGTGCCATCAGTGAGGCCTACGAGCAGTACTTC.

This clonotype came up once. This chain links TRBV19 with TRBJ2-1; 9 bases fit TRBD2. CDR3 length equals 14 residues. The V segment lost 6 bases and the J segment 7 bases; nucleotides outside the gene matches: 7. Germline V lookup: CDR1 LNHDA, CDR2 SQIVND (reference sequence). The CDR3 DNA is TGTGCCAGTAGGGGACTAGCCCAACAAAATGAGCAGTTCTTC. Amino acids: CASRGLAQQNEQFF.

Remarks on this clonotype: Because the CDR3's place on the DNA is in doubt, the DNA is left out and the CDR3 is given as listed by TCRdb. This sequence joins TRBV19 and TRBJ1-5; TRBD1 is taken as the D call from the table, unchecked against the DNA. The CDR3 is 15 residues long, counting both termini. The germline gives CDR1 LNHDA, CDR2 SQIVND (reference sequence). This chain's CDR3 is CASTSGQGFYQPQHF.

This clonotype showed up many times. The chain uses TRBV7-2 and TRBJ1-4; D not resolved. The CDR3 has 13 residues. The germline V and J ends were trimmed by 4 bases and 8 bases, with 11 bases remaining between them. CDR1 SGHTA and CDR2 FQGNSA come from the germline V gene. The CDR3 here is CASSSFTGEKLFF. DNA for the CDR3: TGTGCCAGCAGCTCATTTACGGGGGAAAAACTGTTTTTT.

This clonotype showed up just a few times. The CDR3 reads CASSYGGNRQPQHF. DNA of the CDR3: TGTGCCAGCAGTTACGGGGGGAATCGTCAGCCCCAGCATTTT. The chain joins TRBV12-3 or TRBV12-4 to TRBJ1-5; D is possibly TRBD1 (5 bases). This CDR3 has 14 amino acids. V was trimmed by 4 bases and J by 6 bases, leaving 13 bases between them.

The table lists this clonotype with a few counts. Here the CDR3 reads CATSDLSDRAGDTGELFF. The CDR3 nucleotides are TGTGCCACCAGTGATTTGTCGGACAGGGCGGGGGACACCGGGGAGCTGTTTTTT. The chain carries TRBV24-1 and TRBJ2-2; weak D call: TRBD1 (8 bases). Per the germline V gene, CDR1 is KGHDR and CDR2 is SFDVKD. Trimming left V 0 bases short and J 3 bases short, with 16 bases between. The CDR3 has 18 residues.

This chain joins TRBV20-1 and TRBJ2-2; 16 bases align to TRBD2. V shed 6 bases, J shed 7 bases, and the junction held 11 bases outside the gene matches. Germline V gives CDR1 DFQATT, CDR2 SNEGSKA (reference sequence). The length of the CDR3 is 17 residues. CDR3 bases: TGCAGTGCCCCCGGGACTAGCGGGAGGGCCCCATTCGGGGAGCTGTTTTTT. Amino acids: CSAPGTSGRAPFGELFF.

This clonotype was found a few times. In DNA form, the CDR3 reads TGTGCCTGGAGCAGGGGGGGACAGTTCTGGAACATTCAGTACTTC. Protein sequence: CAWSRGGQFWNIQYF. The chain combines TRBV30 with TRBJ2-4; D may be TRBD1 or TRBD2 (7 bases each). Germline V CDR1 and CDR2: GTSNPN, SVGIG (reference sequence). The length of the CDR3 is 15 residues. The V and J ends lost 3 bases and 7 bases respectively, with 19 bases between them.

This rearrangement joins TRBV7-8 to TRBJ2-1; the D gene could be TRBD1 or TRBD2 (5 bases each). The CDR3 has 13 amino acids. Germline assignment: CDR1 SGHVS and CDR2 FQNEAQ. V was pared by 5 bases and J by 12 bases, with 17 bases between. CDR3 DNA sequence: TGTGCCAGCAGCAGGGACCCGACGGGGTTGCAGTTCTTC. Translated, it gives CASSRDPTGLQFF.

This clonotype was counted many times. Germline is not matched at one junction end, which may reflect a read error. The chain combines TRBV12-3 or TRBV12-4 with TRBJ2-2; 9 bases are shared with TRBD1. The CDR3 has 15 residues. The CDR3 DNA is TGTGCCAGCAGCTTAGGACAGGGGAGGACCGGGGAGCTGTTTTTT. Translated, it gives CASSLGQGRTGELFF.

The chain carries TRBV28 and TRBJ1-6; D possibly corresponds to TRBD1 (5 bases). Germline V CDR1 and CDR2: MDHEN, SYDVKM. V lost 7 bases to trimming and J lost 7 bases, with 14 bases between them. This CDR3 is built from 14 residues. CDR3 nucleotide sequence: TGTGCCAGCACTCCTGGACACCTGAATTCACCCCTCCACTTT. It translates to CASTPGHLNSPLHF. Filled out from reference TRBV28 and TRBJ1-6, the complete variable domain reads DVKVTQSSRYLVKRTGEKVFLECVQDMDHENMFWYRQDPGLGLRLIYFSYDVKMKEKGDIPEGYSVSREKKERFSLILESASTNQTSMYLCASTPGHLNSPLHFGNGTRLTVT.

This clonotype was seen more than once but under ten times. The chain recombines TRBV20-1 with TRBJ2-1, with D unresolved. CDR1 DFQATT and CDR2 SNEGSKA come from the germline V gene (reference sequence). The CDR3 extends over 14 amino acids. Trimming removed 3 bases from V and 5 bases from J, with 14 bases in between. The CDR3 region is CSASSSGGDNEQFF. The DNA for the CDR3 is TGCAGTGCTAGTTCCTCTGGTGGTGACAATGAGCAGTTCTTC.

This clonotype was seen more than once but under ten times. V and J are TRBV19 and TRBJ2-4; D possibly uses TRBD1 or TRBD2 (5 bases each). V was shortened by 1 base and J by 0 bases, with 10 bases between the two germline ends. CDR1 is LNHDA and CDR2 is SQIVND in the germline V gene (reference sequence). This CDR3 is 16 amino acids long. The CDR3: CASSIVAGTAKNIQYF. In DNA, the CDR3 is TGTGCCAGTAGTATAGTAGCCGGGACAGCCAAAAACATTCAGTACTTC.